A few counts support the clone carrying this TCR beta chain. What it binds is unknown. The CDR3 is 16 amino acids. Trimming shortened V by 3 bases and J by 1 base, and 12 bases separated the two germline ends. CDR1 LGHNA and CDR2 YSLEER come from the germline V gene. This specimen comes from a study of T cell repertoires in cytomegalovirus infection. As for the study in general: The public TCR beta signatures pointed to both CMV infection and matching HLA type. Findings and limits, study-wide: Dominant in the ex vivo response were TCR beta clonotypes restricted by HLA-C and specific for CMV. The study identified carriers of CMV plus the relevant HLA from cumulative public TCR beta family frequency.

TCRdb re-derived calls from the reads in MiXCR, one entry per CDR3 protein. The table includes around 280,000 distinct CDR3 sequences, about a tenth detected once. Specimen: PBMCs. The rearrangement uses TRBV4-3 and TRBJ2-2; maybe TRBD1 (6 bases). The TCR originated in a human donor in good health (CMV status not recorded). Some clones in this sample may be carry-over from other donors' samples. The CDR3: CASSQSWTVNTGELFF. CDR3 sequence (DNA): TGCGCCAGCAGCCAGTCCTGGACAGTGAACACCGGGGAGCTGTTTTTT.